This passage covers 21 T cell receptor beta chains from one sample sequenced in a study of human thymus T cells. It was from resections taken during corrective heart surgery that the thymus tissue came. Clones were read by immunoSEQ multiplex PCR, and TCRdb kept only the in-frame ones, dropping some. The sample yields about 78,000 clones, 96% seen once. The sequenced material came from thymus tissue. All receptors derive from a boy less than two years old with a congenital heart defect but otherwise immunologically healthy.

V gene TRBV7-9 combines with J gene TRBJ1-1; the D is unclear. CDR1 and CDR2 (germline): SEHNR, FQNEAQ (reference sequence). The CDR3 has 11 residues. Trimming pared 3 bases from V and 12 bases from J, leaving 11 bases between. The CDR3 here is CASSFGQNPFF. The DNA for the CDR3 is TGTGCCAGCAGCTTTGGCCAGAATCCTTTCTTT. Full variable domain (rest looked up from reference TRBV7-9 and TRBJ1-1): DTGVSQNPRHKITKRGQNVTFRCDPISEHNRLYWYRQTLGQGPEFLTYFQNEAQLEKSRLLSDRFSAERPKGSFSTLEIQRTEQGDSAMYLCASSFGQNPFFGQGTRLTVV.

This clone appeared a single time. The V call is TRBV7-9, the J call TRBJ1-1; D unresolved. The CDR3 has 13 amino acids. Deletions cut 5 bases from V and 3 bases from J, with 10 bases between. CDR1 and CDR2 from the germline V gene are SEHNR and FQNEAQ (reference sequence). The DNA for the CDR3 is TGTGCCAGCAGCGACTGGGGAGACACTGAAGCTTTCTTT. As protein: CASSDWGDTEAFF.

The chain joins TRBV10-2 to TRBJ2-3, with unresolved D. Germline assignment: CDR1 WSHSY and CDR2 SAAADI. V lost 4 bases to trimming and J lost 1 base, with 9 bases between them. There are 14 residues in the CDR3. CDR3 bases: TGCGCCAGCAGTGGGTGGTTTCGCACAGATACGCAGTATTTT. This translates into CASSGWFRTDTQYF.

J is TRBJ1-1 and V is TRBV2; the match to TRBD1 covers 10 bases. With V trimmed by 4 bases and J by 1 base, 9 bases remained unmatched. Germline CDR1 SNHLY, CDR2 FYNNEI. CDR3 length: 17 amino acids. In DNA, the CDR3 is TGTGCCAGCAGTGCTGGGGACAGGGGCGAATGGAACACTGAAGCTTTCTTT. It yields the protein CASSAGDRGEWNTEAFF.

The rearrangement links TRBV29-1 to TRBJ2-3, with 9 bases identical to TRBD2. The J segment lost 0 bases and the V segment lost 1 base, leaving 17 bases of the junction unmatched. CDR3 length: 20 amino acids. Germline V gene sequence: CDR1 SQVTM, CDR2 ANQGSEA. The CDR3 spells CSVEGIGSWRGGPSTDTQYF. The CDR3, as DNA: TGCAGCGTTGAAGGAATAGGGAGTTGGCGGGGGGGACCTAGCACAGATACGCAGTATTTT.

The chain carries TRBV5-3 and TRBJ1-2, with TRBD1 as a possible D gene (6 bases). TRBV5-3 is known as an ORF, though its function is uncertain. V lost 4 bases to trimming and J lost 3 bases, with 16 bases between them. The CDR3 runs to 15 residues. The CDR3 nucleotides read TGTGCCAGAAGCGTGCTCAGGGGTCACGACTATGGCTACACCTTC. Its translation: CARSVLRGHDYGYTF.

V is TRBV28 and J is TRBJ2-7; D may match TRBD1 or TRBD2 (6 bases each). V was cut by 5 bases and J by 6 bases, with 23 bases left in between. This CDR3 region has 16 residues. Germline loops: CDR1 MDHEN, CDR2 SYDVKM. The CDR3 region has the DNA TGTGCCAGCAGTCAACCCCGGGACACCCTGGGGGGCGAGCAGTACTTC. Encoded protein: CASSQPRDTLGGEQYF.

The chain has TRBV15 and TRBJ1-4; TRBD1 agrees at 7 bases. The CDR3 extends over 14 amino acids. From germline, CDR1 is LNHNV and CDR2 YYDKDF (reference sequence). Trimming cost V 7 bases and J 4 bases; bases outside gene matches: 6. In DNA, the CDR3 is TGTGCCACCACCTCGGGACAGTATAATGAAAAACTGTTTTTT. Its translation: CATTSGQYNEKLFF.

The V and J genes are TRBV4-1 and TRBJ1-4; 8 nucleotides line up with TRBD1. V shed 2 bases and J 5 bases; nucleotides not matched to a gene: 7. The CDR3 is 16 residues long. Per germline, CDR1 MGHRA and CDR2 YSYEKL. The CDR3 DNA reads as TGCGCCAGCAGCCAACTCAGGACAGGGTTAAATGAAAAACTGTTTTTT. As protein: CASSQLRTGLNEKLFF.

V gene TRBV2 combines with J gene TRBJ1-3; 7 bases map to TRBD1. The CDR3 has 15 amino acids. Germline V gene lookup returns CDR1 SNHLY and CDR2 FYNNEI. The V segment lost 6 bases and the J segment 2 bases; nucleotides outside the gene matches: 7. CDR3 region: CASRFDRAPGNTIYF. CDR3 nucleotides: TGTGCCAGCAGGTTTGACAGGGCGCCTGGAAACACCATATATTTT.

This chain uses TRBV9 with TRBJ1-1, with 9 bases identical to TRBD1. The trim removed 4 bases at V and 0 bases at J, leaving 19 bases unmatched. CDR1 SGDLS and CDR2 YYNGEE come from the germline V gene. This CDR3 has 20 amino acids. DNA for the CDR3: TGTGCCAGCAGCCCTTACCGGGACAGGGCTAATAGATCCATGAACACTGAAGCTTTCTTT. Translation: CASSPYRDRANRSMNTEAFF.

V and J are TRBV9 and TRBJ2-1; TRBD2 might be the D (7 bases). V was trimmed by 4 bases and J by 6 bases, leaving 26 bases between them. Germline V gives CDR1 SGDLS, CDR2 YYNGEE. This CDR3 is built from 18 residues. The DNA of the CDR3 is TGTGCCAGCAGCTCTCAAACCCCTTTACACAGGGAGGGCAATGAGCAGTTCTTC. This encodes CASSSQTPLHREGNEQFF.

The chain couples TRBV6-4 to TRBJ2-7; a weak D match, TRBD1 (6 bases). The CDR3 length is 17 residues. V was trimmed by 2 bases and J by 3 bases, leaving 20 bases between them. Germline lookup yields CDR1 MRHNA and CDR2 SNTAGT. The CDR3 reads CASSDTTSETGYYEQYF. The CDR3, as DNA: TGTGCCAGCAGTGACACCACCTCCGAGACAGGATACTACGAGCAGTACTTC.

The rearrangement uses TRBV4-2 and TRBJ2-7, with TRBD1 matching 7 bases. Germline V lookup: CDR1 LGHNA, CDR2 YNFKEQ. The CDR3 is 15 amino acids. V dropped 5 bases and J dropped 0; count of bases not matched to a gene: 7. CDR3 residues: CASSGQTGTSYEQYF. CDR3 sequence (DNA): TGTGCCAGCAGCGGACAGACAGGGACCTCCTACGAGCAGTACTTC.

This sequence joins TRBV18 and TRBJ2-1; 12 positions agree with TRBD2. The CDR3 loop spans 20 amino acids. CDR1 and CDR2 (germline): KGHSH, LQKENI. With V trimmed by 9 bases and J by 3 bases, 21 bases remained unmatched. The chain's CDR3 is CASSEYQRLAGEIHYNEQFF. The CDR3 coding sequence is TGTGCCAGTTCCGAGTACCAGAGACTAGCGGGAGAGATCCACTACAATGAGCAGTTCTTC. Supplemented by reference TRBV18 and TRBJ2-1, the full variable domain reads NAGVMQNPRHLVRRRGQEARLRCSPMKGHSHVYWYRQLPEEGLKFMVYLQKENIIDESGMPKERFSAEFPKEGPSILRIQQVVRGDSAAYFCASSEYQRLAGEIHYNEQFFGPGTRLTVL.

The chain has TRBV7-9 and TRBJ2-2; TRBD2 matches 9 bases. V lost 1 base, J lost 3 bases, and 9 bases stayed unmatched. This CDR3 has 18 amino acids. Germline V gene sequence: CDR1 SEHNR, CDR2 FQNEAQ (reference sequence). Written as DNA, the CDR3 is TGTGCCAGCAGCTTAGGACTAGCGGAACCCCGCGACACCGGGGAGCTGTTTTTT. As protein: CASSLGLAEPRDTGELFF.

The rearrangement uses TRBV7-2 and TRBJ2-1, with a tentative D call TRBD1 (5 bases). CDR3 length: 16 residues. V lost 5 bases and J 2 bases, leaving 16 bases between the germline ends. The germline V gene has CDR1 SGHTA and CDR2 FQGNSA. The DNA of the CDR3 is TGTGCCAGCAGCGACGACAGTGGATGGGCCTACAATGAGCAGTTCTTC. This translates into CASSDDSGWAYNEQFF.

This clone is a singleton in its sample. V and J are TRBV5-6 and TRBJ2-7; D perhaps matches TRBD2 (5 bases). The CDR3 has 16 amino acids. The germline CDR1 and CDR2 sequences are SGHDT and YYEEEE. V was trimmed by 0 bases and J by 2 bases, leaving 15 bases between them. CDR3 sequence reads: CASSLVPGVSPYEQYF. CDR3 DNA: TGTGCCAGCAGCTTGGTACCCGGGGTTTCCCCCTACGAGCAGTACTTC.

This sequence joins TRBV6-1 and TRBJ2-5; TRBD2 agrees at 8 bases. V lost 7 bases, J lost 4 bases, and 11 bases stayed unmatched. This CDR3 contains 15 residues. Germline assignment: CDR1 MNHNS and CDR2 SASEGT. This CDR3 reads CASKSVLSGGETQYF. The CDR3 DNA sequence: TGTGCCAGCAAATCCGTACTCAGCGGGGGAGAGACCCAGTACTTC.

This chain links TRBV5-4 with TRBJ1-2; 9 bases align to TRBD1. The CDR3 is made up of 14 amino acids. Germline lookup yields CDR1 SGHNT and CDR2 YYREEE (reference sequence). Trimming took 7 bases from V and 7 from J; bases not matched to a gene: 11. The DNA for the CDR3 is TGTGCCAGCGCCGGACAGGGGAATGTTACTGGCTACACCTTC. Its translation: CASAGQGNVTGYTF.

This chain connects TRBV11-2 to TRBJ2-7; no firm D call. The CDR3 extends over 14 amino acids. Germline CDR1 is SGHAT and CDR2 is FQNNGV. Trimming stripped 3 bases from V and 4 bases from J, with 13 bases between. The CDR3 region has the DNA TGTGCCAGCAGCTTTCCGGTACTGGGTTACGAGCAGTACTTC. As protein: CASSFPVLGYEQYF. Drawing the rest from reference TRBV11-2 and TRBJ2-7, the complete variable domain is EAGVAQSPRYKIIEKRQSVAFWCNPISGHATLYWYQQILGQGPKLLIQFQNNGVVDDSQLPKDRFSAERLKGVDSTLKIQPAKLEDSAVYLCASSFPVLGYEQYFGPGTRLTVT.